This T cell receptor beta chain emerged from a study of cytomegalovirus exposure and HLA in healthy donors. For the study at large: From donors who were HLA-typed, an early data release held 80 million or so unique TCRs.

The sample holds one count of this clone. Its specificity is not known. Study conclusions and caveats: Further analysis was carried out later, and it showed several of the most significant clusters appearing linked to common viral pathogens.

V lost 10 bases to trimming and J lost 4 bases, with 21 bases between them. The germline V gene has CDR1 MNHNS and CDR2 SASEGT. CDR3 size: 15 residues. Donors showed nominal health when sampled, although they likely had unrecorded immune exposures. PCR employed 60 Vbeta and 13 Jbeta primers. Measured with immunoSEQ multiplex PCR; TCRdb has only the in-frame clones, and not every one. The sample gives approximately 170,000 clones, 80% to 90% of which show up once; about 0.77% is in the top ten. Material for sequencing was PBMCs. The genes are TRBV6-1 and TRBJ2-3; no reliable D call. This receptor was obtained from a woman under 30 in good health and CMV-seronegative. The CDR3 region has the DNA TGTGCCACCCTCGAATTACACAGAGTCCCAGATACGCAGTATTTT. Translated: CATLELHRVPDTQYF.